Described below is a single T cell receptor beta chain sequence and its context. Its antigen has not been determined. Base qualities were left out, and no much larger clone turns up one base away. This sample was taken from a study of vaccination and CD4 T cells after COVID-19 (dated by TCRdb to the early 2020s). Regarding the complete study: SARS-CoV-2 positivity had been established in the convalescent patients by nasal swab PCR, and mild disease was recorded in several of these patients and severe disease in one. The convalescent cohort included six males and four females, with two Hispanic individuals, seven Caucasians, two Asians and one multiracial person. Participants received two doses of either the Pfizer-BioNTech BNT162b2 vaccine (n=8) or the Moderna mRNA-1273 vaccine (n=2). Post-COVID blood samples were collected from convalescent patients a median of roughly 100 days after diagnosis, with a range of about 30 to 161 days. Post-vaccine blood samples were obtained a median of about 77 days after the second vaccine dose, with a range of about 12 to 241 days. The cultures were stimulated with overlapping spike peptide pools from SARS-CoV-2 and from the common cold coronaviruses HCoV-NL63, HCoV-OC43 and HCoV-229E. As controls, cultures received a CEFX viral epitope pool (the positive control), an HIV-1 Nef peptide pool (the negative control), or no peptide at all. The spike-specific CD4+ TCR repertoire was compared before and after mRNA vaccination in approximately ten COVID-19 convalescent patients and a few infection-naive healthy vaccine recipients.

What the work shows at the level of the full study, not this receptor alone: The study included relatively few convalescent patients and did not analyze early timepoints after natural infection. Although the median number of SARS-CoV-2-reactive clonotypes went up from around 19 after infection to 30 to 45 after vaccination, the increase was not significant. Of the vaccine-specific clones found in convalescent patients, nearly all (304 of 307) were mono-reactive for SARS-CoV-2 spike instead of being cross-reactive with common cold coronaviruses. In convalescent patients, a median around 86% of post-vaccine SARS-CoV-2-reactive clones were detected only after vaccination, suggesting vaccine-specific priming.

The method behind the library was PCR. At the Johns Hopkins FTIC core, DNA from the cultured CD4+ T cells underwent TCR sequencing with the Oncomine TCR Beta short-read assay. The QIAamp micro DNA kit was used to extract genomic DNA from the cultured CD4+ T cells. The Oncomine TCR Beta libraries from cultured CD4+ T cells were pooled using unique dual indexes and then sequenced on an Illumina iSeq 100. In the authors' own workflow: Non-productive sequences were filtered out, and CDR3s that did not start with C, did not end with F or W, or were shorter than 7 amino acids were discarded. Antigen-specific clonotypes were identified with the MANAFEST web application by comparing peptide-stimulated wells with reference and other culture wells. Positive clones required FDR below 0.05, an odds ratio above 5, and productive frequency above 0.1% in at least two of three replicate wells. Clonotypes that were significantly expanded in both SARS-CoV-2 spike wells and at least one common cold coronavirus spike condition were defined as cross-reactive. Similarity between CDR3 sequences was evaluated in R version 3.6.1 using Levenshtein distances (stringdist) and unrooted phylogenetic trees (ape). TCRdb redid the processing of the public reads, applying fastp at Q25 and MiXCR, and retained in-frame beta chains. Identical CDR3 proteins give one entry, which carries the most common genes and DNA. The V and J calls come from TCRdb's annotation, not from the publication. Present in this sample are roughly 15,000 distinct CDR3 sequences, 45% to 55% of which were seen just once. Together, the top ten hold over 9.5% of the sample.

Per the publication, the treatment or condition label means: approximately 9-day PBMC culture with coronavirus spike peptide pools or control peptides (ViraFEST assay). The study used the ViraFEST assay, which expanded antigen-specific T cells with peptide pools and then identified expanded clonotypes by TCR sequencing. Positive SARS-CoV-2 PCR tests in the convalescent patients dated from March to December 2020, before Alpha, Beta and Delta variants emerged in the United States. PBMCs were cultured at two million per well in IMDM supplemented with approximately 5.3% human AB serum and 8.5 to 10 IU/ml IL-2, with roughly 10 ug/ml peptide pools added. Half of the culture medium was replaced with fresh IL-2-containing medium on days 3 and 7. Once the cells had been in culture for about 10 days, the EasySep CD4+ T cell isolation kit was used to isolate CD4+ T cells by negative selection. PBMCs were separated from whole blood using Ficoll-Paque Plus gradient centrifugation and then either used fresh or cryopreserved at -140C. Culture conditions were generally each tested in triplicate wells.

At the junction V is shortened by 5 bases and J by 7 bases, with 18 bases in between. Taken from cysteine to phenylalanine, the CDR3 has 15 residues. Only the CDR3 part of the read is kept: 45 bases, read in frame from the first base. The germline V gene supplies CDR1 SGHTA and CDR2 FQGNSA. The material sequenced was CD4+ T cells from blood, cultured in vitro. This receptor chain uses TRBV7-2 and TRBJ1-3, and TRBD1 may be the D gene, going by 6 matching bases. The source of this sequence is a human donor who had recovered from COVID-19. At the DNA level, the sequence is TGTGCCAGCAGCGAGACCTGGACAGTGTTCAACACCATATATTTT. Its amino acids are CASSETWTVFNTIYF.